This TCR gamma chain derives from a study of γδ T cells in repeated Plasmodium falciparum infection (dated by TCRdb to the early 2020s). The study in broad terms: Malian children exposed to intense seasonal malaria transmission were enrolled in the natural-infection arm and compared with Australian children matched for age and gender. Several malaria-naive U.S. adults underwent four controlled human malaria infections by bites from P. falciparum NF54-infected Anopheles stephensi mosquitoes over approximately 600 days. The study examined how repeated Plasmodium falciparum infection shapes the human gammadelta T cell repertoire, using natural infection in Mali and controlled human malaria infection. Samples were collected from controlled-infection subjects at baseline, immediately before selected infections, and 21 days after each infection. Malian gammadelta TCR repertoires were analysed cross-sectionally in periods with no transmission and longitudinally across episodes of acute febrile malaria. What the study reported, not specific to this receptor: The Malian cohort was drawn from a small rural village made up mostly of one ethnic group, which limits generalizability. A highly stable polyclonal repertoire over time and infection, with many inter-individual overlapping TCRgamma sequences, was shown by Vgamma9/Vdelta2+ TCR repertoires. Vdelta2-negative gammadelta TCR repertoires from Malian children appeared more clonally expanded, less diverse and less shared than those of Australian children. Because the controlled-infection cohort was small, analysis of inter-individual variability in gammadelta T cell responses was limited. In Vdelta2-negative, largely Vdelta1+, gammadelta TCR repertoires, repeated controlled infections appeared to drive waves of new clonotype selection.

In its sample, this clone was seen a few times. There is no known antigen for this receptor. The mismatch at residue 13 between this DNA's translation and the TCRdb protein of a much larger clone likely reflects a read error; the protein shown is translated from the DNA. Sequences GITISATS (CDR1) and ISYDGTV (CDR2) are obtained from the germline V gene (reference sequence). Including cysteine and phenylalanine, the CDR3 has 18 amino acids. Only CDR3 DNA is held: 54 bases, read in frame from base 1. The library came from multiplex PCR. The instrument given in TCRdb is Illumina MiSeq. Both TCR gamma (TRG) and TCR delta (TRD) chains were sequenced from each sorted gammadelta T cell sample. The study's processing was this. The repertoire analyses used clonotype tree plots, the accumulated frequency of the top 20 clonotypes, and diversity index (DI) and D75 metrics. Identical DNA sequences were merged into single rows after TCRdb reprocessed the public reads with CATT. In this record, the V and J calls reflect TCRdb's handling and not the investigators' own analysis. The sample data list 30,000 or so gamma-chain clones, and over 1.1% of these were observed just once. Clones ranked in the top ten supply approximately 20% of the sample.

Vgamma9/Vdelta2+ and Vdelta2-negative gammadelta T cell populations were flow-sorted from peripheral blood mononuclear cells for bulk TCR repertoire analysis. The sequenced material came from gamma-delta T cells from blood. The chain links TRGV9 with TRGJP. The J gene is absent in TCRdb and was assigned here via DNA matching to germline. This receptor was obtained from a pool of human donors (malaria-infected and uninfected, not separated). The CDR3 sequence is CALWEAGPQELGRKIKVF. DNA sequence: TGTGCCTTGTGGGAGGCGGGCCCTCAAGAGTTGGGCAGAAAAATCAAGGTATTT.